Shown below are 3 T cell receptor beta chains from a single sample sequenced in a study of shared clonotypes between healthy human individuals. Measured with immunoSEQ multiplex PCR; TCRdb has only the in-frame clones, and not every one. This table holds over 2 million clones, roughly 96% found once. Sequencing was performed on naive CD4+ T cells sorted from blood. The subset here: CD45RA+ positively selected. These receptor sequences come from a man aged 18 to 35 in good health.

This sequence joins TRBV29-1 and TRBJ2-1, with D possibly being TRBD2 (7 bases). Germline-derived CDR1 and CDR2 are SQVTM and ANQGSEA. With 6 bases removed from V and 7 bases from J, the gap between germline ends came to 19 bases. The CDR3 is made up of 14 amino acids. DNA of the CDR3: TGCAGCGTCCTAGGGGGGGCAATACAGAATGAGCAGTTCTTC. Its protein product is CSVLGGAIQNEQFF.

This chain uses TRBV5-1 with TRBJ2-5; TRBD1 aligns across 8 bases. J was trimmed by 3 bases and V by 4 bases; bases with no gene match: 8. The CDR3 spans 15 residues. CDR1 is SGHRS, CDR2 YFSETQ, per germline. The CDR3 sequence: CASSEGQGLEETQYF. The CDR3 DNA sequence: TGCGCCAGCAGCGAAGGACAGGGCTTGGAAGAGACCCAGTACTTC.

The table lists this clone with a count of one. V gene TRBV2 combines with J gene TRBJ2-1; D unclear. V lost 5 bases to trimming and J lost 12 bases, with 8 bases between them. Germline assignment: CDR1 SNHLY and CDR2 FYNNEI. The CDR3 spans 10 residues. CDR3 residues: CASSFSGQFF. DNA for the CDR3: TGTGCCAGCAGTTTCAGTGGGCAGTTCTTC.